This T cell receptor beta chain was sequenced in a study of beta chain features in type 1 diabetes. This CDR3 comprises 17 residues. The V and J ends lost 4 bases and 0 bases, in that order; junction bases with no gene match: 8. Looked up from germline, CDR1 is SEHNR and CDR2 is FQNEAQ (reference sequence). There are a few counts of this clone. Its specificity is unknown. Study conclusions and caveats: TCRB CDR3s from Type 1 diabetes patients were moderately but significantly shorter in all four CD4+ subsets. Because the template was cDNA, high-expressing cells might be over-represented.

Of the isolated RNA, all was reverse transcribed, and so the sequenced material was expressed TCRB transcripts. The method was immunoSEQ multiplex PCR; TCRdb's version includes in-frame clones alone and lacks a portion of them. The sample lists fewer than 400,000 clones; around 9% were seen once. Sequencing used central memory CD4+ T cells from blood. The rearrangement links TRBV7-9 to TRBJ2-2; 7 bases line up with TRBD2. This clonotype was sampled from a man under 40 with type 1 diabetes. The CDR3 protein is CASSYRGGGTNTGELFF. The CDR3 region has the DNA TGTGCCAGCAGCTACCGCGGGGGAGGGACGAACACCGGGGAGCTGTTTTTT.